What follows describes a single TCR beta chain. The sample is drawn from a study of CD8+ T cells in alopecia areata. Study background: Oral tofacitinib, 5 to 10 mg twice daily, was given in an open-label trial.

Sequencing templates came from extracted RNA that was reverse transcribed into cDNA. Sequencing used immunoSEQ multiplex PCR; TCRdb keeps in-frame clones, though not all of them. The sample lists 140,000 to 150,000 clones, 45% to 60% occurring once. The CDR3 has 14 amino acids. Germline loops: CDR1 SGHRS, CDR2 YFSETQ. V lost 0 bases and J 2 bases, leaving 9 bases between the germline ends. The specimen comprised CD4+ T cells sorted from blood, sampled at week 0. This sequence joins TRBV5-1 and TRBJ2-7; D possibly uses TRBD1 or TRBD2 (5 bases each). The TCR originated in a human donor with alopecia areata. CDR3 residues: CASSLGDGAYEQYF. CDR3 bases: TGCGCCAGCAGCTTGGGGGACGGGGCCTACGAGCAGTACTTC.